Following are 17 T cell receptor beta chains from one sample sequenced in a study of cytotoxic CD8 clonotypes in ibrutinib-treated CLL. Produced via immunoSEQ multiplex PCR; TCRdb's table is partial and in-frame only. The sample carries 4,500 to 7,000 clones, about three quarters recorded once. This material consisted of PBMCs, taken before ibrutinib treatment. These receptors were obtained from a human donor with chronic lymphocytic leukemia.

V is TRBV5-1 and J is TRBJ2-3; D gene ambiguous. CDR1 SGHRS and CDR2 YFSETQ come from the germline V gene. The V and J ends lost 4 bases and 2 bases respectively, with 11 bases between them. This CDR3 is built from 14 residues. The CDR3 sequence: CASSPGVNTDTQYF. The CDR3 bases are TGCGCCAGCAGCCCGGGCGTCAACACAGATACGCAGTATTTT.

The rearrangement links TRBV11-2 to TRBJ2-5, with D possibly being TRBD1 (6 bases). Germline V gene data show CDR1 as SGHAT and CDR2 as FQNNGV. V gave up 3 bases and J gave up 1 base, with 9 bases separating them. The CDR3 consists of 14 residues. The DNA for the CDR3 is TGTGCCAGCAGCTTTCTACAGGGCCAAGAGACCCAGTACTTC. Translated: CASSFLQGQETQYF. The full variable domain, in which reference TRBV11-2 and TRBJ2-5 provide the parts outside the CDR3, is EAGVAQSPRYKIIEKRQSVAFWCNPISGHATLYWYQQILGQGPKLLIQFQNNGVVDDSQLPKDRFSAERLKGVDSTLKIQPAKLEDSAVYLCASSFLQGQETQYFGPGTRLLVL.

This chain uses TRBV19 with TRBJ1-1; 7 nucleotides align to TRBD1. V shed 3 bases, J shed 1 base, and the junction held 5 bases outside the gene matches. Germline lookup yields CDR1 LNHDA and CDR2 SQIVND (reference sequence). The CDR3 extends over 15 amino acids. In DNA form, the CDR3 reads TGTGCCAGTAGTATCTGGACAGGCGGGAACACTGAAGCTTTCTTT. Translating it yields CASSIWTGGNTEAFF.

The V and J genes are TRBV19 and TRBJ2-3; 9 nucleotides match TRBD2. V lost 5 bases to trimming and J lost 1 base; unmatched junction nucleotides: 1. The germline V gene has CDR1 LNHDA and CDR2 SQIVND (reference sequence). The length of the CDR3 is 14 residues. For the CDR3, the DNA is TGTGCCAGTAGTTTAGCGGGGGGCACAGATACGCAGTATTTT. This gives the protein CASSLAGGTDTQYF.

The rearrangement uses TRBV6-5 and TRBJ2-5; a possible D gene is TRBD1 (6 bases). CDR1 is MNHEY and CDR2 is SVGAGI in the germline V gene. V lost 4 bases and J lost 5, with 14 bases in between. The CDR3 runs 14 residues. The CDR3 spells CASSSDLRGETQYF. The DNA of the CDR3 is TGTGCCAGCAGTTCCGACCTTAGGGGGGAGACCCAGTACTTC.

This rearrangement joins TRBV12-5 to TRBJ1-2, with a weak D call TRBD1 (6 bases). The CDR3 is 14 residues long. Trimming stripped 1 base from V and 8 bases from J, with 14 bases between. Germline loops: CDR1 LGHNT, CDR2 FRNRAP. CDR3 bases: TGTGCTAGTGGTTTGGGAACAGGGTATCAAGGCTACACCTTC. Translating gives CASGLGTGYQGYTF.

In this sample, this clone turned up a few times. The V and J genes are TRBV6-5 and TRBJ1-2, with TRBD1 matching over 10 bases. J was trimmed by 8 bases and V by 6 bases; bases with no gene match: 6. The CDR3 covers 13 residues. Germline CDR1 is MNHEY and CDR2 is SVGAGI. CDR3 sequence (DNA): TGTGCCAGCAGCCGGGGGACAGGGGTCGGCTACACCTTC. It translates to CASSRGTGVGYTF.

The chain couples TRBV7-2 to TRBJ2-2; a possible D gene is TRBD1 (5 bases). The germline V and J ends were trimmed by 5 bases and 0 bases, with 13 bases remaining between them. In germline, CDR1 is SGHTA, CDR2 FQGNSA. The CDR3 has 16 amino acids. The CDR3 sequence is CASSPGPAANTGELFF. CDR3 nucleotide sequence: TGTGCCAGCAGCCCAGGGCCCGCTGCGAACACCGGGGAGCTGTTTTTT.

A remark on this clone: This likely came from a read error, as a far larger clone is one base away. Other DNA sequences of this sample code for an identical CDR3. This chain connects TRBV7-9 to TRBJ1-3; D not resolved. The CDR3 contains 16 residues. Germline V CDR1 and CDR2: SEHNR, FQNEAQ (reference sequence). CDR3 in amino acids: CASSLVGLSSGNTIYF. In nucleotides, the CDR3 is TGTGCTAGCAGCTTAGTTGGGTTGAGCTCTGGAAACACCATATATTTT.

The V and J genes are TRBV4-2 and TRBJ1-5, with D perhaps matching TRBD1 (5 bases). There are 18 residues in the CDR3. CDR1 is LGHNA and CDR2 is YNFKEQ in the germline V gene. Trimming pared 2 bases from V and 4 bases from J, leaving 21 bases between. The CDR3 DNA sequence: TGTGCCAGCAGCCAACCGGGGGACCCCCGGTCCCCGAATCAGCCCCAGCATTTT. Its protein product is CASSQPGDPRSPNQPQHF.

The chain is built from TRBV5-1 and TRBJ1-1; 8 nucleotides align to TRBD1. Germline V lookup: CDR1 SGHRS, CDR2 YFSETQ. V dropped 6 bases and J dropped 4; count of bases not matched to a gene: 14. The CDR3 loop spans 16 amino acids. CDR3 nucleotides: TGCGCCAGCACTCCTCGAACAGGGGGATGGATCACTGAAGCTTTCTTT. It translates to CASTPRTGGWITEAFF.

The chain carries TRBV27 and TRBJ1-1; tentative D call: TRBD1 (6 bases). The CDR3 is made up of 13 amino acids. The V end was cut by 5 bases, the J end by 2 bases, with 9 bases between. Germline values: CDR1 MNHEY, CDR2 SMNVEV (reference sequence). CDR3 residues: CASSGQINTEAFF. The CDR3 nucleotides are TGTGCCAGCAGTGGACAGATCAACACTGAAGCTTTCTTT.

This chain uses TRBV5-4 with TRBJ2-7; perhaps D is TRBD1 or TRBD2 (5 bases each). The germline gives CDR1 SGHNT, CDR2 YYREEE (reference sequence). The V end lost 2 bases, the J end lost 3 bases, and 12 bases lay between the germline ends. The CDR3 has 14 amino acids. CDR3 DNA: TGTGCCAGCAGCTTAAAAGGGGAGAACTACGAGCAGTACTTC. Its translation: CASSLKGENYEQYF.

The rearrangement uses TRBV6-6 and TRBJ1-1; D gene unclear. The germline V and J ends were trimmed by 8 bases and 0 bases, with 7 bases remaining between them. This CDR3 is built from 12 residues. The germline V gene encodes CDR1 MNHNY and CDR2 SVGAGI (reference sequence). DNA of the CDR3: TGTGCCAGCGGTTTAATGAACACTGAAGCTTTCTTT. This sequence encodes CASGLMNTEAFF.

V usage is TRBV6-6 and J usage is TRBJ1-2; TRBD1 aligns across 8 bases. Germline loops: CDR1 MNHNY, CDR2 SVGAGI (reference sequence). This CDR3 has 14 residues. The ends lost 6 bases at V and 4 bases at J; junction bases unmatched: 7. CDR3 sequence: CASSWTGWAYGYTF. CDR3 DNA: TGTGCCAGCAGCTGGACAGGGTGGGCCTATGGCTACACCTTC.

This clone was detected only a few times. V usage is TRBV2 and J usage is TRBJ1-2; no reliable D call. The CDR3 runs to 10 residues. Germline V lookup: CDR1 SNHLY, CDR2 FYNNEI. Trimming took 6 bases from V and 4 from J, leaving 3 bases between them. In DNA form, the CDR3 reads TGTGCCAGCAGCCGCTATGGCTACACCTTC. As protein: CASSRYGYTF.

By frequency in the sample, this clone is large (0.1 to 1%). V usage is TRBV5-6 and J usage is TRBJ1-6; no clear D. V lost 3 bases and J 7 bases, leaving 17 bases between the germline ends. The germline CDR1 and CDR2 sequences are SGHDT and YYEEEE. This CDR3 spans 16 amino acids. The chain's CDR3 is CASSSGPDPRNSPLHF. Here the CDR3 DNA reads TGTGCCAGCAGCTCGGGCCCCGACCCAAGAAATTCACCCCTCCACTTT.